This T cell receptor beta chain came from a study of cytomegalovirus exposure and HLA in healthy donors. Whole-study results and caveats: It was reported that TCR beta sequences correctly inferred the HLA-A and HLA-B alleles for most subjects. There were some public TCRs occurring in many donors, but most TCR sequences were rare. Links to common viral pathogens appeared, in a later analysis, for several of the most significant clusters.

For this clone: What it recognizes is unknown.

The PCR had 60 Vbeta and 13 Jbeta primers. Profiling relied on immunoSEQ multiplex PCR, and the TCRdb table lists in-frame clones only, not all of them. The sample contains 110,000 or so clones, over 65% of which appear only once. V shed 5 bases and J 3 bases; nucleotides not matched to a gene: 2. Germline loops: CDR1 GTSNPN, CDR2 SVGIG (reference sequence). There are 13 residues in the CDR3. The rearrangement uses TRBV30 and TRBJ2-1; 9 nucleotides align to TRBD1. The source material was PBMCs. The source of this sequence is a middle-aged man in good health and CMV-seropositive. DNA of the CDR3: TGTGCCTGGGGACAGGGGAACTACAATGAGCAGTTCTTC. Translated, it gives CAWGQGNYNEQFF.